The subject of this entry is one TCR beta chain. Which antigen it targets is not known. No quality values exist for individual bases; no much larger clone is one base distant. The record originates from a study of T cells in localized non-small cell lung cancer (dated by TCRdb to between 2020 and 2021). Background on the whole study: T cell repertoires of 236 early-stage NSCLC patients were analyzed, with tumors being compared against uninvolved tumor-adjacent lungs. Of the NSCLC patients, roughly 130 were male and roughly 100 were female, and the mean age was about 69 years. The cohort comprised 236 treatment-naïve NSCLC patients with resected, localized lung tumors.

The paper as a whole reports these results and caveats: Uninvolved tumor-adjacent lung showed the highest T cell clonality, higher than tumor, which suggests more focused antigenic responses in the adjacent lung. Multi-region tumor sequencing was not performed, so intratumor heterogeneity could not be excluded. A median of approximately 57 of the top 100 tumor clones were detected in paired uninvolved adjacent lung, and some 30 of these tumor clones were also found among the top 100 clones of the paired uninvolved adjacent lung. Since the design was exploratory, TCR variables were selected using unadjusted p-values with no false-discovery rate correction. Higher T cell density in blood was associated with longer overall survival, whereas higher clonality in adjacent lung was associated with shorter survival.

At diagnosis, tumor, uninvolved tumor-adjacent lung and peripheral blood were collected and then preserved as a mix of FFPE and fresh-frozen material. The germline V gene yields KGHSH for CDR1 and LQKENI for CDR2. The CDR3 covers 19 residues, taking in both the cysteine and the phenylalanine. Just CDR3 DNA is preserved here, 57 bases in frame from base 1. Here V drops 6 bases and J drops 3 bases, and the junction holds 18 bases not matched to any gene. The immunoSEQ Assay was used to sequence TCR beta CDR3 regions from DNA. As for the authors' bioinformatics: T cell density was computed as TCR beta template counts normalized to usable DNA estimated by amplifying housekeeping genes. The preseqR package was used to estimate richness by extrapolating to 400,000 templates for PBMC samples and to 120,000 templates for tissue samples. Clonality was defined by subtracting Pielou's evenness from one. Tissue-enriched TCRs were identified through differential abundance testing performed on productive amino-acid clonotypes, with a minimum total count of 5 and an alpha of 0.1. Repertoire overlap between compartments was quantified with the Jaccard Index and Morisita Overlap Index. GLIPH grouped TCR beta CDR3s together with public tetramer-defined viral CDR3s, and a viral motif had to include at least three viral sequences and show V-gene enrichment. TCRdb limited this immuneACCESS table to in-frame rearrangements with V and J called. A share of clones is missing; checked studies link under half to unresolved V genes, and the rest is unexplained. That table gives V, J and clone size, and the DNA gave D and trimming. The sample table holds 2,500 to 3,000 clones, of which 25% to 35% were seen once. The biggest ten clones account for 13% to 15% of the sample.

The sample was lung tumor tissue, taken before any cancer treatment. The chain is assembled from TRBV18 and TRBJ2-5; 11 bases in the junction line up with TRBD2. This receptor was obtained from a woman aged 35 to 70 with stage III lung adenocarcinoma. The DNA is TGTGCCAGCTCGCGAGGGCAATTTGACCTACTAGCGGGAGAAGAGACCCAGTACTTC. Its translation reads: CASSRGQFDLLAGEETQYF.